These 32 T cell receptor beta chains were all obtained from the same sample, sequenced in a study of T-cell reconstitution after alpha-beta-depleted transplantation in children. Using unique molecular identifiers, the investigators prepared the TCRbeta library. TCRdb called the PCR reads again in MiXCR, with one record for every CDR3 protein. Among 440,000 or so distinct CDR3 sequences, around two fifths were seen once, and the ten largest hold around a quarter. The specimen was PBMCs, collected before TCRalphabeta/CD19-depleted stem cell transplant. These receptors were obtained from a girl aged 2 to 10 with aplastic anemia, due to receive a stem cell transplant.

Here the CDR3 DNA reads TGCGCCAGCAGCCCGGGACTGACCGTCTATGGCTACACCTTC. This translates into CASSPGLTVYGYTF. The chain employs TRBV4-1 and TRBJ1-2, with D perhaps matching TRBD1 (5 bases). The CDR3 sequence is 14 residues long. Trimming pared 4 bases from V and 4 bases from J, leaving 13 bases between. CDR1 is MGHRA and CDR2 is YSYEKL in the germline V gene.

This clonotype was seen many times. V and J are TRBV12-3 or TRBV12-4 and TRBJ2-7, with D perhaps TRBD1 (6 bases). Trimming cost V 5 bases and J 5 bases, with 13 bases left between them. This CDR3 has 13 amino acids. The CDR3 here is CASSLRQDHEQYF. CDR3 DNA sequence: TGTGCCAGCAGTCTGAGACAGGACCACGAGCAGTACTTC.

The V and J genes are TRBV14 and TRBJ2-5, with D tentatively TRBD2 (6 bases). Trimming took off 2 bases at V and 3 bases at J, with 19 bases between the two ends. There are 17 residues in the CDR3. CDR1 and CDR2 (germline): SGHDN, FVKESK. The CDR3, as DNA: TGTGCCAGCAGCCAATGGCAAGACGCGGGCGGGGAAGAGACCCAGTACTTC. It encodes CASSQWQDAGGEETQYF.

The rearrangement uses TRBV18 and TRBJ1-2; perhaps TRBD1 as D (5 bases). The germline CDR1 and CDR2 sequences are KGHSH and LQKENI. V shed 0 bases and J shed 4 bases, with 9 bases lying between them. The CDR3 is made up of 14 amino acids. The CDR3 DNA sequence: TGTGCCAGCTCACCACCGGGACCTTCCTATGGCTACACCTTC. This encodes CASSPPGPSYGYTF.

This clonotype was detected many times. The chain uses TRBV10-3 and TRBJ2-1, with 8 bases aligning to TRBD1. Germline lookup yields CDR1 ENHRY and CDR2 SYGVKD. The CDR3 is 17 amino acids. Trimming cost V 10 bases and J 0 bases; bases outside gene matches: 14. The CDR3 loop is CATARVRDRSSYNEQFF. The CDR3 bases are TGTGCCACAGCAAGAGTGCGGGACAGGAGCTCCTACAATGAGCAGTTCTTC.

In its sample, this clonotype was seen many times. For the CDR3, the DNA is TGTGCCATCAGACAGGCCTCTCACACAGATACGCAGTATTTT. This codes for CAIRQASHTDTQYF. The chain uses TRBV10-3 and TRBJ2-3; D is perhaps TRBD1 (5 bases). Trimming pared 6 bases from V and 2 bases from J, leaving 12 bases between. This CDR3 spans 14 amino acids. The germline gives CDR1 ENHRY, CDR2 SYGVKD.

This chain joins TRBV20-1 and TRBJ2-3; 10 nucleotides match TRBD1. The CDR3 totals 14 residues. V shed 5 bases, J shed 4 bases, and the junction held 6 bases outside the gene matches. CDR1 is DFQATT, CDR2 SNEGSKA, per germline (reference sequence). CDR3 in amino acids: CSAPPGQGPDTQYF. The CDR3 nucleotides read TGCAGTGCTCCTCCGGGACAGGGGCCAGATACGCAGTATTTT.

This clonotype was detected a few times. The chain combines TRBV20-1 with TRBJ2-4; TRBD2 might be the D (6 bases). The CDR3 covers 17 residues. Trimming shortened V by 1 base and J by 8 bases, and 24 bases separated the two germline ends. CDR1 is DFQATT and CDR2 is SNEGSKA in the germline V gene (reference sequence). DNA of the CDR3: TGCAGTGCTAGAGCCCCGAATAAGGGGACTCTGGCTGACATTCAGTACTTC. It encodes CSARAPNKGTLADIQYF.

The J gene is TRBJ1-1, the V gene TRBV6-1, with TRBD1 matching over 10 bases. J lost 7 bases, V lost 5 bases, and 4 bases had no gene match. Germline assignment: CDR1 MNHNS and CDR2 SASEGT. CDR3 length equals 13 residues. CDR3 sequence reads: CASSRTGGIEAFF. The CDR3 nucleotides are TGTGCCAGCAGTCGGACAGGGGGTATTGAAGCTTTCTTT.

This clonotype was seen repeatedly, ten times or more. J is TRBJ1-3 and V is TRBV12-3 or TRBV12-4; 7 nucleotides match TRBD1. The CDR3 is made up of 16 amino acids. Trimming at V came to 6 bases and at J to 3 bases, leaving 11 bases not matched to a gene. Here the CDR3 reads CASRRPGTAFGNTIYF. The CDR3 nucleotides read TGTGCCAGCAGGCGTCCCGGGACAGCGTTTGGAAACACCATATATTTT.

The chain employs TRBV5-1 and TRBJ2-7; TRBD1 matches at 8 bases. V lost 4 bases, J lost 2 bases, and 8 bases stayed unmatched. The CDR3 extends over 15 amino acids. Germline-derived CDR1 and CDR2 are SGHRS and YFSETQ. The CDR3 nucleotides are TGCGCCAGCAGCGAGACAGGGGACGATACCTACGAGCAGTACTTC. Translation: CASSETGDDTYEQYF.

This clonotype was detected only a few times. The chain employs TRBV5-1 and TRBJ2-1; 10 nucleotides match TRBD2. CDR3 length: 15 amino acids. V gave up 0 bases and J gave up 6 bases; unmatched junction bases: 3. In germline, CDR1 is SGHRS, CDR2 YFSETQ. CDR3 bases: TGCGCCAGCAGCTTGGCGAGCGGGAGGGCCAATGAGCAGTTCTTC. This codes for CASSLASGRANEQFF. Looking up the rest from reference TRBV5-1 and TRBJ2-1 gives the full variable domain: KAGVTQTPRYLIKTRGQQVTLSCSPISGHRSVSWYQQTPGQGLQFLFEYFSETQRNKGNFPGRFSGRQFSNSRSEMNVSTLELGDSALYLCASSLASGRANEQFFGPGTRLTVL.

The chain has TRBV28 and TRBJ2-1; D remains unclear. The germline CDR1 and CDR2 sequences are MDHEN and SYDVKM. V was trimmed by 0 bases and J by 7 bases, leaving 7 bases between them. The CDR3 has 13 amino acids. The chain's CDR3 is CASSLWSRNEQFF. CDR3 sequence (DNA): TGTGCCAGCAGTTTATGGAGTAGGAATGAGCAGTTCTTC. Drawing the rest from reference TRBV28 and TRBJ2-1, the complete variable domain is DVKVTQSSRYLVKRTGEKVFLECVQDMDHENMFWYRQDPGLGLRLIYFSYDVKMKEKGDIPEGYSVSREKKERFSLILESASTNQTSMYLCASSLWSRNEQFFGPGTRLTVL.

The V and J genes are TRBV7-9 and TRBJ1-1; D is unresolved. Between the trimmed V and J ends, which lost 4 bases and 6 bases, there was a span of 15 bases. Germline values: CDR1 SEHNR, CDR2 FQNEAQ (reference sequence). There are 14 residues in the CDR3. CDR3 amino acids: CASSSMARSPEAFF. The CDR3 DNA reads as TGTGCCAGCAGCTCTATGGCCAGGAGCCCTGAAGCTTTCTTT.

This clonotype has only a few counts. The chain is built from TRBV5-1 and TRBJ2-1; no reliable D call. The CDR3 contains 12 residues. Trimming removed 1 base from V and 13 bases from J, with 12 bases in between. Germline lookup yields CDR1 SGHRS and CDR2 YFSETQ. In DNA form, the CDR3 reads TGCGCCAGCAGCTTGTCTCAGGTCGAACAGTTCTTC. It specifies CASSLSQVEQFF.

This chain's CDR3 is CASSDKDTHPYEQYF. CDR3 nucleotide sequence: TGTGCCAGCAGCGACAAGGACACCCATCCCTACGAGCAGTACTTC. The chain links TRBV7-9 to TRBJ2-7, with D maybe TRBD1 (5 bases). The CDR3 spans 15 residues. Germline assignment: CDR1 SEHNR and CDR2 FQNEAQ (reference sequence). V lost 5 bases, J lost 2 bases, and 16 bases lay in between.

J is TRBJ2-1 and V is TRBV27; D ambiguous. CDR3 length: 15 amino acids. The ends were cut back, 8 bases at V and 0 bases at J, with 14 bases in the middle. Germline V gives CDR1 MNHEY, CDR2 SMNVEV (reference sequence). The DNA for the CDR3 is TGTGCCAGCGGTCCAAGAGTGAGCTCCTACAATGAGCAGTTCTTC. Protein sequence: CASGPRVSSYNEQFF.

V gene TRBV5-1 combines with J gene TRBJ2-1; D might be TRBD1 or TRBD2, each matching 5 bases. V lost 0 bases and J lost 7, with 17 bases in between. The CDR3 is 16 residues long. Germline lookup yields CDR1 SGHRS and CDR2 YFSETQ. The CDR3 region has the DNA TGCGCCAGCAGCTTGGGCCGGGACGCATGGGGTAATGAGCAGTTCTTC. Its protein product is CASSLGRDAWGNEQFF.

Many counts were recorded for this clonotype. The CDR3 sequence is CASSLASGTGYGYTF. The CDR3 DNA is TGTGCCAGCAGCTTAGCTTCCGGGACAGGGTATGGCTACACCTTC. This sequence joins TRBV7-2 and TRBJ1-2, with 9 bases identical to TRBD1. The CDR3 consists of 15 residues. The V gene's germline CDR1 is SGHTA and CDR2 FQGNSA. After removal of 0 bases from V and 5 bases from J, the junction contained 4 bases not matched to a gene.

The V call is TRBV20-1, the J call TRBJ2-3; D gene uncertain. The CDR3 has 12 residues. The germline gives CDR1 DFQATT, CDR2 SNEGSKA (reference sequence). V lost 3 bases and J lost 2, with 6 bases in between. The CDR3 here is CSASGFTDTQYF. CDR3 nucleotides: TGCAGTGCTAGCGGGTTCACAGATACGCAGTATTTT.

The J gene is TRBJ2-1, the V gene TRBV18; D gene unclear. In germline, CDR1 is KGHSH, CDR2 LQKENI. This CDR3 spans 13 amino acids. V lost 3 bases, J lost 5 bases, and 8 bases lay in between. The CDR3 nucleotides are TGTGCCAGCTCACCGATAAAAAACAATGAGCAGTTCTTC. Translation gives CASSPIKNNEQFF. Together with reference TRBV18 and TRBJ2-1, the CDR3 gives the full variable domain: NAGVMQNPRHLVRRRGQEARLRCSPMKGHSHVYWYRQLPEEGLKFMVYLQKENIIDESGMPKERFSAEFPKEGPSILRIQQVVRGDSAAYFCASSPIKNNEQFFGPGTRLTVL.

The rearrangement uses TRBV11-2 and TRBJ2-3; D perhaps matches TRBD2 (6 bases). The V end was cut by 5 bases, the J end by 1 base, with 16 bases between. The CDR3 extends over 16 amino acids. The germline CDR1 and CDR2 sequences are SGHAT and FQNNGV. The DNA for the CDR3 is TGTGCCAGCAGCAGCTTAGCGGTCCAGGGCACAGATACGCAGTATTTT. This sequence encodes CASSSLAVQGTDTQYF.

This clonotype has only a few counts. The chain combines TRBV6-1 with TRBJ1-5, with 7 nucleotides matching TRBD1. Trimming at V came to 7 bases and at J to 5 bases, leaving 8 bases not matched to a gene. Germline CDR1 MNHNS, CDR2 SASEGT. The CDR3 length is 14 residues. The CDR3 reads CASKSQGDHQPQHF. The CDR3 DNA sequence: TGTGCCAGCAAGAGTCAGGGGGATCATCAGCCCCAGCATTTT.

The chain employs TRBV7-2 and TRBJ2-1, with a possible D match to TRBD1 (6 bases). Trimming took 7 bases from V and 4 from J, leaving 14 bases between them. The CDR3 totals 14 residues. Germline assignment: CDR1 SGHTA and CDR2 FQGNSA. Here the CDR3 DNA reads TGTGCCAGCACCTACAGGGTAAGGTACAATGAGCAGTTCTTC. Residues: CASTYRVRYNEQFF.

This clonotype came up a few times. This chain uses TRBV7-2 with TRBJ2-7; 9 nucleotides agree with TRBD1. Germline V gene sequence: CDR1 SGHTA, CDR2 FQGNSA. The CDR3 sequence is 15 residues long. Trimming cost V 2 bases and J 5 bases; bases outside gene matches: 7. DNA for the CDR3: TGTGCCAGCAGCTTAATGGGACAGGGTGTTCACGAGCAGTACTTC. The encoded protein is CASSLMGQGVHEQYF. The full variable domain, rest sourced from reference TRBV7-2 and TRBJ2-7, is GAGVSQSPSNKVTEKGKDVELRCDPISGHTALYWYRQSLGQGLEFLIYFQGNSAPDKSGLPSDRFSAERTGGSVSTLTIQRTQQEDSAVYLCASSLMGQGVHEQYFGPGTRLTVT.

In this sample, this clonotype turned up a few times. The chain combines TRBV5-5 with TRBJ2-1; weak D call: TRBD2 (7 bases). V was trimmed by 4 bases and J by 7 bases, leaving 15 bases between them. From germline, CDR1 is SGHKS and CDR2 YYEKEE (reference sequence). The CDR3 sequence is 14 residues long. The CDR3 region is CASSRVQGGNEQFF. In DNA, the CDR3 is TGTGCCAGCAGCCGGGTACAGGGAGGGAATGAGCAGTTCTTC.

The chain's CDR3 is CASGGGGSTDTQYF. CDR3 DNA: TGCGCCAGCGGGGGGGGCGGGAGCACAGATACGCAGTATTTT. The V and J genes are TRBV5-1 and TRBJ2-3, with D perhaps matching TRBD2 (7 bases). There are 14 residues in the CDR3. V lost 7 bases to trimming and J lost 0 bases, with 12 bases between them. The germline gives CDR1 SGHRS, CDR2 YFSETQ. Complete variable domain (other parts from reference TRBV5-1 and TRBJ2-3): KAGVTQTPRYLIKTRGQQVTLSCSPISGHRSVSWYQQTPGQGLQFLFEYFSETQRNKGNFPGRFSGRQFSNSRSEMNVSTLELGDSALYLCASGGGGSTDTQYFGPGTRLTVL.

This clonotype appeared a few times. CDR3 amino acids: CASSPRTGVETQYF. CDR3 DNA sequence: TGTGCCAGCAGTCCGCGAACAGGGGTAGAGACCCAGTACTTC. This chain joins TRBV27 and TRBJ2-5, with 7 positions matching TRBD1. The trim removed 5 bases at V and 4 bases at J, leaving 7 bases unmatched. This CDR3 is built from 14 residues. Germline V CDR1 and CDR2: MNHEY, SMNVEV (reference sequence).

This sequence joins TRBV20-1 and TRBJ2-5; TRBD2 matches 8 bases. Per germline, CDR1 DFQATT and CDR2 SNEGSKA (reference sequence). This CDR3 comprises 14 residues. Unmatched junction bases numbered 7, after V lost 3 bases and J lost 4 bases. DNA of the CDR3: TGCAGTGCTAGTTTTAGCGGGGTGGTAGAGACCCAGTACTTC. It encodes CSASFSGVVETQYF.

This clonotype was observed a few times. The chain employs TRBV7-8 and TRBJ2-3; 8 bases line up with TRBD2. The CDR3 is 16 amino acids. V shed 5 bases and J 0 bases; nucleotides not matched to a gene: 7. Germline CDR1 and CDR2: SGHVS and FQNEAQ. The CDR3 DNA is TGTGCCAGCAGCCCTGTTAGCGGGGTCAGCACAGATACGCAGTATTTT. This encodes CASSPVSGVSTDTQYF. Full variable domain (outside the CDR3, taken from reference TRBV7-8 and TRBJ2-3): GAGVSQSPRYKVAKRGQDVALRCDPISGHVSLFWYQQALGQGPEFLTYFQNEAQLDKSGLPSDRFFAERPEGSVSTLKIQRTQQEDSAVYLCASSPVSGVSTDTQYFGPGTRLTVL.

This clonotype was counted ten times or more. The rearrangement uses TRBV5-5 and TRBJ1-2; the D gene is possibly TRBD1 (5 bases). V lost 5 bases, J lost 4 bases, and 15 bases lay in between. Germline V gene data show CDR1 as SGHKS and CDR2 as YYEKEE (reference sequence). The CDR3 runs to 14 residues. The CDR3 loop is CASRNTGTFYGYTF. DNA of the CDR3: TGTGCCAGCAGGAACACAGGAACTTTCTATGGCTACACCTTC.

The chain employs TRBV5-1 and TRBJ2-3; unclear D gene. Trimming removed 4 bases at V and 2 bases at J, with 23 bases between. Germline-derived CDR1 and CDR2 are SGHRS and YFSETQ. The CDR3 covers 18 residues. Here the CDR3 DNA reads TGCGCCAGCAGCCGGCCGAACCGATCCCTCAAGATCACAGATACGCAGTATTTT. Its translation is CASSRPNRSLKITDTQYF.